This is a list of T cell receptor beta chains from one sample in a study of shared clonotypes between healthy human individuals. Assay: immunoSEQ multiplex PCR; the TCRdb copy retains only in-frame clones and omits some. Counted here are more than 2 million clones, approximately 96% occurring once; the ten biggest clones make up over 0.1%. Material for sequencing was naive CD4+ T cells sorted from blood. The origin of the receptors is a man younger than 35 in good health. Both conserved end residues are part of each CDR3. The D gene is left open where the match is weak. Clone sizes are given selectively: once, few, many, or a class where the clone is expanded.

j_call clone_size v_call d_call cdr3_nt cdr3_aa
TRBJ2-7 - TRBV2 - TGTGCCAGCAGGGGGAGGTACGAGCAGTACTTC CASRGRYEQYF
TRBJ2-5 - TRBV6-6 TRBD1 TGTGCCAGCAGTTCTTACCAGGACAGGGGCCAAGAGACCCAGTACTTC CASSSYQDRGQETQYF
TRBJ1-4 - TRBV7-2 - TGTGCCAGCAGCTTTGCGCAGGGGACGTCAAATGAAAAACTGTTTTTT CASSFAQGTSNEKLFF
TRBJ2-2 - TRBV5-1 - TGCGCCAGCAGCCTCGAGACCGGGGAGCTGTTTTTT CASSLETGELFF
TRBJ2-7 - TRBV2 - TGTGCCAGCAGTGCTCATACCTACGAGCAGTACTTC CASSAHTYEQYF
TRBJ2-5 - TRBV2 - TGTGCCAGCAGTCCGGACCACGAAGAGACCCAGTACTTC CASSPDHEETQYF
TRBJ2-7 - TRBV5-4 TRBD2 TGTGCCAGCAGCCTGGTCCGGGGGGGCTTTTACGAGCAGTACTTC CASSLVRGGFYEQYF
TRBJ2-7 - TRBV7-7 - TGTGCTAGCAGCTTAAGGGGAGAGGGCGAGCAGTACTTC CASSLRGEGEQYF
TRBJ1-3 once TRBV15 - TGTGCCACCAGCAGAGAGGCCCCCGGGAAGGGAAACACCATATATTTT CATSREAPGKGNTIYF
TRBJ2-3 - TRBV27 TRBD1 TGTGCCAGCAGCCCCCTAGGGGGCTCAGATACGCAGTATTTT CASSPLGGSDTQYF
TRBJ2-5 - TRBV10-1 - TGCGCCAGCAGTCGCGGAGAGAAAGAGACCCAGTACTTC CASSRGEKETQYF
TRBJ1-1 - TRBV9 - TGTGCCAGCAGCGTAGCAGGGAACACTGAAGCTTTCTTT CASSVAGNTEAFF
TRBJ2-7 - TRBV10-3 - TGTGCCATCCGGGACAACTCCTACGAGCAGTACTTC CAIRDNSYEQYF
TRBJ2-7 - TRBV18 TRBD1 TGTGCCAGCTCACAGGGACAGGCCTACGAGCAGTACTTC CASSQGQAYEQYF
TRBJ2-7 - TRBV5-6 TRBD2 TGTGCCAGCAGCCCGGGACTAGCGGGGGACTCCTACGAGCAGTACTTC CASSPGLAGDSYEQYF
TRBJ1-3 - TRBV6-1 TRBD1 TGTGCCACCGGACAGGGAATTGTCTCTGGAAACACCATATATTTT CATGQGIVSGNTIYF
TRBJ2-7 once TRBV7-2 - TGTGCCAGCAGCCGATCCGAGGGCCCCTACGAGCAGTACTTC CASSRSEGPYEQYF
TRBJ2-3 - TRBV6-1 TRBD2 TGTGCCAGCAGCGAGGGACTAGCGGGAACAGATACGCAGTATTTT CASSEGLAGTDTQYF
TRBJ1-5 - TRBV7-6 TRBD1 TGTGCCAGCAGTTCCGGGACAGGTATAAAGCCCCAGCATTTT CASSSGTGIKPQHF
TRBJ2-1 - TRBV7-2 TRBD2 TGTGCCAGCAGCTTATATGCGGGAGGGCCGAGAGAGCAGTTCTTC CASSLYAGGPREQFF
TRBJ2-7 once TRBV5-1 - TGCGCCAGCAGCTTGAATGAGCGGACCTCCTACGAGCAGTACTTC CASSLNERTSYEQYF
TRBJ1-5 - TRBV7-9 - TGTGCCAGCAGCAGTGACAGCCTTTACAGCAATCAGCCCCAGCATTTT CASSSDSLYSNQPQHF
TRBJ1-1 - TRBV10-2 - TGCGCCAGCAGTGAACAGGGTAGGAACACTGAAGCTTTCTTT CASSEQGRNTEAFF
TRBJ2-3 - TRBV5-1 TRBD2 TGCGCCAGCAGCTTGTACGCTAGCGGGGCCACAGATACGCAGTATTTT CASSLYASGATDTQYF
TRBJ1-2 - TRBV5-5 TRBD1 TGTGCCAGCAGCCCTGCCCCGACAGGGTCCTATGGCTACACCTTC CASSPAPTGSYGYTF
TRBJ2-6 - TRBV28 - TGTGCCAGCAGTACCCCCCTGGGGGGTAGGTCTGGGGCCAACGTCCTGACTTTC CASSTPLGGRSGANVLTF
TRBJ2-2 - TRBV10-3 TRBD2 TGTGCCATCAGTGAAGGGCGGGAGGGTCCCGGGGAGCTGTTTTTT CAISEGREGPGELFF
TRBJ1-3 - TRBV9 TRBD1 TGTGCCAGCAGCGGTGGGACAGGGGTGGGAAACACCATATATTTT CASSGGTGVGNTIYF